This T cell receptor (beta chain) came from a study of blood T cell repertoires in COVID-19. At the level of the study: COVID-19 samples, acute and convalescent, were from the United States, Italy and Spain. In each case, the material was cDNA or gDNA derived from T cells, B-cell-depleted T cells, or PBMCs.

Study processing details: Nucleated cell number was recorded as an estimate derived from reference gene primer amplification. Generated by immunoSEQ multiplex PCR, the TCRdb table keeps only in-frame clones and is missing some. The DNA was the basis for D and trimming; V, J and clone size are from that table. Among about 280,000 clones listed, 83% were seen once. This clone was observed a handful of times. The CDR3 totals 16 residues. With 7 bases removed from V and 2 bases from J, the gap between germline ends came to 19 bases. CDR1 is SGHDT, CDR2 YYEEEE, per germline. The sequence came from a woman aged 50 to 60 who had recovered from COVID-19. The rearrangement links TRBV5-6 to TRBJ1-3; D might be TRBD1 (6 bases). The source material was peripheral blood. The CDR3 region is CASSSLTGRTGNTIYF. CDR3 in DNA: TGTGCCAGCTCGAGCCTTACAGGGCGCACTGGAAACACCATATATTTT.